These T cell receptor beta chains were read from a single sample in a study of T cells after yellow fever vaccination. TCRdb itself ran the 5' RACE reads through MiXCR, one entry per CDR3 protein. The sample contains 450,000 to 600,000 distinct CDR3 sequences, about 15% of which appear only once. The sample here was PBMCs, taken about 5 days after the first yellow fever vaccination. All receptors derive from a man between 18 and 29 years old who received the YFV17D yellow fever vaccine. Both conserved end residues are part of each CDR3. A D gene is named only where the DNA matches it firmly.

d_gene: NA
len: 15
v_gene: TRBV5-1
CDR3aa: CASNPAGVANTEAFF

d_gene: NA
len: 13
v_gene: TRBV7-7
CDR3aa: CASSFSVTGELFF

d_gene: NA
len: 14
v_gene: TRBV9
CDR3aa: CASSVEGGVREAFF

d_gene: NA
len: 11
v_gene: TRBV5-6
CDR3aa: CASSYGPINTF

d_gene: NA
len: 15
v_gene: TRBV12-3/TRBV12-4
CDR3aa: CASSFAGAPTDEQFF

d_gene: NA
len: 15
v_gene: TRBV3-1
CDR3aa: CASSHALGRTDEQHF

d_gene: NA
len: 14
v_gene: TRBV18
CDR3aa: CASSPRVTYNEQFF

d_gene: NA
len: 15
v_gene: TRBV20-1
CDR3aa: CSAPEAYDSNQPQHF

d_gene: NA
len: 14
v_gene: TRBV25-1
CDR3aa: CASSERGFADTQYF

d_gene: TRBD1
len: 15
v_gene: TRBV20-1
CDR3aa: CSARDRRQGYTEAFF

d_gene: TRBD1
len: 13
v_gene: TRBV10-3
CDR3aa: CATEKGAGNEQFF

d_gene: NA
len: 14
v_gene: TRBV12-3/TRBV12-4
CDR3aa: CASKDGIAKNIQYF

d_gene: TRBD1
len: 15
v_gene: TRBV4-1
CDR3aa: CASSPTPGGYQPQHF

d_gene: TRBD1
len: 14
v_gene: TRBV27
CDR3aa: CASSSLQGPTEAFF

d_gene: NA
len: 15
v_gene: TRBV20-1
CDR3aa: CSASPRGRESYEQYF

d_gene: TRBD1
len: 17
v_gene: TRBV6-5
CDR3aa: CASSYSGTGGLTGELFF

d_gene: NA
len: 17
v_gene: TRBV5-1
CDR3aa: CASSLVRQGAGTDTQYF

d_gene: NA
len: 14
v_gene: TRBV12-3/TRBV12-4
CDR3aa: CASSFMTANSGYTF

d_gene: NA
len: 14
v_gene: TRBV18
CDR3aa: CASSPRQADQPQHF

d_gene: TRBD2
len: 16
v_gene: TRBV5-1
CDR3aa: CASSLAGTSGTDTQYF

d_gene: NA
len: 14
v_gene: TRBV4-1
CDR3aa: CASSPEGRNNEQFF

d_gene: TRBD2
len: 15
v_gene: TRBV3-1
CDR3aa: CASSHGGGEYNEQFF

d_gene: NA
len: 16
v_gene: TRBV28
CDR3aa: CASSLERGGYRNEAFF

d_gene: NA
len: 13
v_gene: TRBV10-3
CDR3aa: CAISDGRNEKLFF

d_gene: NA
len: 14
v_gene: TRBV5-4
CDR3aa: CASSYRAGTDTQYF

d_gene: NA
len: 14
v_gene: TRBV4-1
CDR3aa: CASSLNLDGDTQYF

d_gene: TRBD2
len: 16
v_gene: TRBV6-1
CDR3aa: CASKSSGRTSTDTQYF